The present T cell receptor (beta chain) was sequenced within a study of shared clonotypes between healthy human individuals. As for the study in general: The cohort had a couple of women and three men, ages 18 to 49.

The study, taken as a whole, reports: All-four-donor shared clonotypes had higher generation probabilities than non-shared clonotypes did.

Profiling relied on immunoSEQ multiplex PCR, and the TCRdb table lists in-frame clones only, not all of them. The data contain approximately 980,000 clones, 76% of them singletons. The CDR3 totals 15 residues. Losses at the gene ends were 6 bases for V and 2 bases for J; bases not matched to a gene: 6. Germline V lookup: CDR1 MNHNS, CDR2 SASEGT. Turning to this clone: Its antigen remains unidentified.

This chain connects TRBV6-1 to TRBJ1-5; 8 positions match TRBD1. Sample: memory CD4+ T cells sorted from blood. Specified subset: CD45RA-negative fraction. This clonotype was obtained from a young man in good health. CDR3 nucleotide sequence: TGTGCCAGCAGCGAACAGGGGGTTGGCAATCAGCCCCAGCATTTT. Amino acids: CASSEQGVGNQPQHF.